A single sample is the source of the 22 T cell receptor beta chains below, sequenced in a study of blood T cells in healthy people across ages. Primers used in a second PCR of roughly 6 to 11 cycles were a sample-barcoded 5' primer and a J-beta primer mix. TCRdb redid the calling of the 5' RACE reads with MiXCR, one entry per CDR3 protein. The sample comprises 1.5 million to 2 million distinct CDR3 sequences, 28% of which are singletons, and 7.7% rests with the top ten. The sequenced sample was blood. The receptors shown here come from a woman younger than 45 in good health.

This clonotype was counted many times. The V gene is TRBV9, the J gene TRBJ2-5; D may correspond to TRBD1 or TRBD2 (6 bases each). CDR1 SGDLS and CDR2 YYNGEE come from the germline V gene. CDR3 length: 13 amino acids. V was cut by 5 bases and J by 3 bases, with 11 bases left in between. The CDR3 DNA follows: TGTGCCAGCAGTGTAAGGGGGGAAGAGACCCAGTACTTC. Protein product: CASSVRGEETQYF. Drawing the rest from reference TRBV9 and TRBJ2-5, the complete variable domain is DSGVTQTPKHLITATGQRVTLRCSPRSGDLSVYWYQQSLDQGLQFLIQYYNGEERAKGNILERFSAQQFPDLHSELNLSSLELGDSALYFCASSVRGEETQYFGPGTRLLVL.

This clonotype was seen ten or more times. The rearrangement links TRBV4-3 to TRBJ1-1, with D uncertain. The germline V and J ends were trimmed by 0 bases and 4 bases, with 9 bases remaining between them. In germline, CDR1 is LGHNA, CDR2 YSLEER. The CDR3 extends over 14 amino acids. The CDR3 spells CASSQDLISTEAFF. The CDR3 DNA follows: TGCGCCAGCAGCCAAGATCTCATAAGCACTGAAGCTTTCTTT.

This clonotype was seen at least ten times. J is TRBJ2-7 and V is TRBV18; D possibly corresponds to TRBD1 (6 bases). Germline V gene sequence: CDR1 KGHSH, CDR2 LQKENI. V was clipped by 6 bases and J by 3 bases, with 12 bases between them. The CDR3 runs to 13 residues. The CDR3 bases are TGTGCCAGCTCTCCAGGGGTGGACTACGAGCAGTACTTC. Protein sequence: CASSPGVDYEQYF. Full variable domain (remainder filled in from reference TRBV18 and TRBJ2-7): NAGVMQNPRHLVRRRGQEARLRCSPMKGHSHVYWYRQLPEEGLKFMVYLQKENIIDESGMPKERFSAEFPKEGPSILRIQQVVRGDSAAYFCASSPGVDYEQYFGPGTRLTVT.

This chain links TRBV7-9 with TRBJ2-7, with no clear D. Germline CDR1 and CDR2: SEHNR and FQNEAQ (reference sequence). V gave up 7 bases and J gave up 0 bases, with 16 bases separating them. The CDR3 is made up of 15 amino acids. CDR3 sequence: CASTLGRASSYEQYF. CDR3 nucleotide sequence: TGTGCCAGCACCCTAGGTCGCGCAAGCTCCTACGAGCAGTACTTC.

At least ten counts were recorded for this clonotype. This CDR3 is CASSITSGSAEQFF. The CDR3 region has the DNA TGCGCCAGCAGCATAACTAGCGGGAGTGCTGAGCAGTTCTTC. The chain uses TRBV5-1 and TRBJ2-1, with 11 bases lining up with TRBD2. Germline CDR1 SGHRS, CDR2 YFSETQ. The CDR3 loop spans 14 amino acids. J gave up 9 bases and V 4 bases, and 6 bases lay outside the gene matches.

This chain links TRBV7-3 with TRBJ2-1; 9 bases map to TRBD1. Germline CDR1 and CDR2: SGHTA and FQGTGA. The CDR3 runs to 16 residues. Trimming took 2 bases from V and 7 from J; bases not matched to a gene: 9. CDR3 amino acids: CASSLSRTGAWNEQFF. The CDR3, as DNA: TGTGCCAGCAGCTTATCGAGGACAGGGGCATGGAATGAGCAGTTCTTC.

The table lists this clonotype with a few counts. The chain recombines TRBV2 with TRBJ2-5, with D perhaps TRBD1 (5 bases). Trimming stripped 6 bases from V and 3 bases from J, with 8 bases between. The germline V gene encodes CDR1 SNHLY and CDR2 FYNNEI. This CDR3 has 12 amino acids. For the CDR3, the DNA is TGTGCCAGCAGACCAGGGAAAGAGACCCAGTACTTC. It specifies CASRPGKETQYF.

With regard to this clonotype: This may come from a read error, since a much larger clone is one base off. The chain uses TRBV14 and TRBJ2-1; the D is unclear. The CDR3 is 14 amino acids. The V gene lost 1 base and the J gene lost 13 bases, with 17 bases spanning the gap. The germline V gene encodes CDR1 SGHDN and CDR2 FVKESK. CDR3 amino acids: CASSQVQIEETQFF. CDR3 nucleotide sequence: TGTGCCAGCAGCCAAGTACAAATAGAAGAGACCCAGTTCTTC.

This clonotype was seen more than once but under ten times. The chain employs TRBV12-3 or TRBV12-4 and TRBJ1-2; D not resolved. Trimming left V 2 bases short and J 5 bases short, with 12 bases between. This CDR3 is 14 amino acids long. The CDR3 sequence is CASSLMQSAYGYTF. The CDR3 DNA is TGTGCCAGCAGTTTAATGCAGAGTGCTTATGGCTACACCTTC.

The chain combines TRBV7-9 with TRBJ1-3, with 7 bases aligning to TRBD1. This CDR3 region has 15 residues. V was pared by 4 bases and J by 4 bases, with 7 bases of the junction left unmatched. Germline assignment: CDR1 SEHNR and CDR2 FQNEAQ (reference sequence). CDR3 amino acids: CASSSEGQPGNTIYF. The CDR3 bases are TGTGCCAGCAGCTCAGAGGGACAGCCAGGAAACACCATATATTTT.

There are many counts of this clonotype. The chain recombines TRBV10-3 with TRBJ2-7; no clear D gene. Germline V gene sequence: CDR1 ENHRY, CDR2 SYGVKD. V was pared by 3 bases and J by 0 bases, with 6 bases between. The CDR3 contains 13 residues. This CDR3 is CAISDGVSYEQYF. For the CDR3, the DNA is TGTGCCATCAGTGATGGGGTCTCCTACGAGCAGTACTTC.

A few counts support this clonotype. This rearrangement joins TRBV18 to TRBJ2-7; D remains ambiguous. Germline V gives CDR1 KGHSH, CDR2 LQKENI. The CDR3 spans 13 residues. The ends were cut back, 2 bases at V and 7 bases at J, with 12 bases in the middle. CDR3 sequence: CASSPSEVGEQYF. The DNA for the CDR3 is TGTGCCAGCTCACCAAGTGAGGTGGGGGAGCAGTACTTC.

This chain joins TRBV20-1 and TRBJ2-1; 11 bases agree with TRBD2. This CDR3 spans 16 amino acids. Unmatched junction bases numbered 10, after V lost 2 bases and J lost 7 bases. Germline-derived CDR1 and CDR2 are DFQATT and SNEGSKA (reference sequence). Written as DNA, the CDR3 is TGCAGTGCTAGACCCGTAGCGGGAGGGCCGCGTAATGAGCAGTTCTTC. Its protein product is CSARPVAGGPRNEQFF.

The rearrangement links TRBV2 to TRBJ2-6; D unresolved. V dropped 8 bases and J dropped 0 bases, with 8 bases sitting between them. Germline lookup yields CDR1 SNHLY and CDR2 FYNNEI. CDR3 size: 14 residues. CDR3 region: CASELDSGANVLTF. In nucleotides, the CDR3 is TGTGCCAGCGAATTGGACTCTGGGGCCAACGTCCTGACTTTC.

This chain joins TRBV7-6 and TRBJ2-4, with TRBD1 identical over 7 bases. The V gene end was trimmed by 5 bases and the J gene end by 13 bases; junction bases not matched to a gene: 26. This CDR3 contains 18 residues. CDR1 and CDR2 from the germline V gene are SGHVS and FNYEAQ. The chain's CDR3 is CASSVRPPGQIFYNEQYF. CDR3 nucleotide sequence: TGTGCCAGCAGCGTAAGGCCCCCGGGACAGATATTCTACAATGAGCAGTACTTC.

V is TRBV12-3 or TRBV12-4 and J is TRBJ2-4; D is ambiguous. The V and J ends lost 6 bases and 0 bases respectively, with 12 bases between them. The CDR3 sequence is 15 residues long. The CDR3: CASSPFTIAKNIQYF. In DNA form, the CDR3 reads TGTGCCAGCAGCCCCTTTACCATAGCCAAAAACATTCAGTACTTC.

This rearrangement joins TRBV6-1 to TRBJ2-4; the match to TRBD2 covers 10 bases. Near its end, the DNA agrees better with TRBJ2-7, so the J call may be wrong. Germline values: CDR1 MNHNS, CDR2 SASEGT. This CDR3 has 12 residues. CDR3 in amino acids: CASRPSGSEQYF. The CDR3 DNA is TGTGCCAGCCGTCCTAGCGGGAGCGAGCAGTACTTC.

Comments on this clonotype: At one of its ends the junction is not consistent with the germline gene, which may arise from a read error. The chain is built from TRBV6-1 and TRBJ1-2; TRBD1 might be the D (5 bases). The CDR3 runs to 20 residues. CDR1 MNHNS and CDR2 SASEGT come from the germline V gene. This CDR3 is CASALLLQGLRPTANYGCTF. The CDR3 DNA reads TGTGCCAGCGCCCTTCTTCTCCAGGGTCTTCGACCCACGGCTAACTATGGCTGCACCTTC.

This clonotype was detected a few times. The chain joins TRBV6-6 to TRBJ1-1; the D is unclear. The CDR3 sequence is 12 residues long. The V end was cut by 2 bases, the J end by 3 bases, with 4 bases between. The V gene's germline CDR1 is MNHNY and CDR2 SVGAGI (reference sequence). The CDR3 region is CASSYMDTEAFF. The DNA for the CDR3 is TGTGCCAGCAGTTACATGGACACTGAAGCTTTCTTT.

V and J are TRBV7-8 and TRBJ2-7, with D unclear. The CDR3 contains 11 residues. Germline loops: CDR1 SGHVS, CDR2 FQNEAQ. V dropped 5 bases and J dropped 4 bases, with 6 bases sitting between them. CDR3 bases: TGTGCCAGCAGCAAACAGTACGAGCAGTACTTC. Amino acids: CASSKQYEQYF.

The chain links TRBV7-2 to TRBJ2-7; D is uncertain. Trimming removed 4 bases at V and 6 bases at J, with 7 bases between. The CDR3 extends over 11 amino acids. The germline CDR1 and CDR2 sequences are SGHTA and FQGNSA. CDR3 coding DNA: TGTGCCAGCAGCTCCTGGCGCGAGCAGTACTTC. Encoded protein: CASSSWREQYF.

This rearrangement joins TRBV12-3 or TRBV12-4 to TRBJ1-1, with 11 bases fitting TRBD1. The CDR3 consists of 20 residues. V lost 6 bases and J lost 2; bases outside the gene matches: 20. CDR3: CASSTLPGQGAPRPNTEAFF. The DNA of the CDR3 is TGTGCCAGCAGCACCCTCCCAGGACAGGGGGCCCCTAGGCCAAACACTGAAGCTTTCTTT.